This T cell receptor beta chain was sequenced in a study of cytomegalovirus exposure and HLA in healthy donors. This CDR3 is 14 amino acids long. V gave up 3 bases and J gave up 11 bases; unmatched junction bases: 10. Germline values: CDR1 MDHEN, CDR2 SYDVKM. The protocol was immunoSEQ multiplex PCR, while the TCRdb copy is restricted to in-frame clones and leaves out a portion. The sample has some 140,000 clones; about nine tenths are singletons. The chain carries TRBV28 and TRBJ2-1, with 7 bases lining up with TRBD1. Sequencing used PBMCs. The sequence was obtained from a man between 18 and 35 years old in good health and CMV-seronegative. CDR3 sequence reads: CASSLPNDRVKQFF. The CDR3 coding sequence is TGTGCCAGCAGTTTGCCCAACGACAGGGTTAAGCAGTTCTTC.